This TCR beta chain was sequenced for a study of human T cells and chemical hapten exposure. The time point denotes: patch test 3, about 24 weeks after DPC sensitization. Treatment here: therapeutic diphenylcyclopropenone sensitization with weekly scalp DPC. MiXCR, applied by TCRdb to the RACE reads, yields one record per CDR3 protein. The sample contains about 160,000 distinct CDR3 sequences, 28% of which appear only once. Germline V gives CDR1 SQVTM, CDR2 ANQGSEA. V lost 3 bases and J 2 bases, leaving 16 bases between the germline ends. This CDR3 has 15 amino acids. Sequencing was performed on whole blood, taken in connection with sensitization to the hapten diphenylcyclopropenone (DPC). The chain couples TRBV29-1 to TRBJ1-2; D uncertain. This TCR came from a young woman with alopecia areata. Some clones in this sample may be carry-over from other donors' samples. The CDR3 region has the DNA TGCAGCGTTGATGAGGGAAAAGCGCTGAACTATGGCTACACCTTC. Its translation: CSVDEGKALNYGYTF.